Listed here are 6 T cell receptor beta chains from one sample, sequenced in a study of cytomegalovirus exposure and HLA in healthy donors (dated by TCRdb to about 2017). The library was generated by the immunoSEQ multiplex PCR assay. The multiplex PCR relied on a mix of 60 forward primers for TCR Vbeta segments and 13 reverse primers for TCR Jbeta segments. The source is immuneACCESS, and TCRdb retained only in-frame sequences with V and J called. Part of the clones is not carried over; for the studies checked, unresolved V genes explain less than half of this, and the remainder is unexplained. The sample records roughly 200,000 clones, roughly four fifths of which are singletons. About 1.9% of the sample rests with the top ten. Sequenced input: PBMCs. The receptor source for this set is a man aged 25 to 40 in good health and CMV-seronegative.

J is TRBJ1-4 and V is TRBV4-2; TRBD1 might be the D (5 bases). This CDR3 is 14 amino acids long. The V gene's germline CDR1 is LGHNA and CDR2 YNFKEQ. V lost 0 bases to trimming and J lost 6 bases, with 8 bases between them. CDR3: CASSQDRVHEKLFF. CDR3 DNA sequence: TGTGCCAGCAGCCAAGACAGGGTCCATGAAAAACTGTTTTTT.

The genes are TRBV7-2 and TRBJ1-2; 10 bases are shared with TRBD1. The CDR3 covers 16 residues. The junction had 5 bases not matched to a gene; V was cut back by 0 bases and J by 4 bases. Germline CDR1 and CDR2: SGHTA and FQGNSA. CDR3 loop: CASSLAGTGAVYGYTF. The DNA for the CDR3 is TGTGCCAGCAGCTTAGCGGGGACAGGGGCCGTCTATGGCTACACCTTC. Full variable domain (outside the CDR3, taken from reference TRBV7-2 and TRBJ1-2): GAGVSQSPSNKVTEKGKDVELRCDPISGHTALYWYRQSLGQGLEFLIYFQGNSAPDKSGLPSDRFSAERTGGSVSTLTIQRTQQEDSAVYLCASSLAGTGAVYGYTFGSGTRLTVV.

This clone has a single count. The chain recombines TRBV4-2 with TRBJ2-7; TRBD1 might be the D (6 bases). Germline CDR1 reads LGHNA; CDR2 reads YNFKEQ. The CDR3 has 16 amino acids. V lost 4 bases and J lost 0, with 16 bases in between. The CDR3 nucleotides are TGTGCCAGCAGCCCACACAGGGACGGGGACTCCTACGAGCAGTACTTC. Translation: CASSPHRDGDSYEQYF.

This chain uses TRBV7-8 with TRBJ1-2; D unclear. Trimming took off 1 base at V and 4 bases at J, with 7 bases between the two ends. The CDR3 totals 13 residues. Germline V gene sequence: CDR1 SGHVS, CDR2 FQNEAQ. The CDR3 sequence is CASSLESVYGYTF. In DNA, the CDR3 is TGTGCCAGCAGCTTAGAGTCGGTCTATGGCTACACCTTC.

CDR3: CASKQVPYNQPQHF. CDR3 nucleotides: TGCGCCAGCAAACAAGTTCCGTACAATCAGCCCCAGCATTTT. This rearrangement joins TRBV10-1 to TRBJ1-5; D remains ambiguous. V shed 7 bases and J shed 3 bases, with 13 bases lying between them. CDR1 is WNHNN, CDR2 SYGVQD, per germline (reference sequence). CDR3 length equals 14 residues.

The gene calls are TRBV7-2 and TRBJ2-5, with 9 bases fitting TRBD2. CDR3 length: 13 residues. The ends lost 6 bases at V and 7 bases at J; junction bases unmatched: 6. Germline V gives CDR1 SGHTA, CDR2 FQGNSA. This CDR3 is CASSPGLALTQYF. DNA of the CDR3: TGTGCCAGCAGTCCTGGACTAGCGCTGACCCAGTACTTC. Supplemented by reference TRBV7-2 and TRBJ2-5, the full variable domain reads GAGVSQSPSNKVTEKGKDVELRCDPISGHTALYWYRQSLGQGLEFLIYFQGNSAPDKSGLPSDRFSAERTGGSVSTLTIQRTQQEDSAVYLCASSPGLALTQYFGPGTRLLVL.